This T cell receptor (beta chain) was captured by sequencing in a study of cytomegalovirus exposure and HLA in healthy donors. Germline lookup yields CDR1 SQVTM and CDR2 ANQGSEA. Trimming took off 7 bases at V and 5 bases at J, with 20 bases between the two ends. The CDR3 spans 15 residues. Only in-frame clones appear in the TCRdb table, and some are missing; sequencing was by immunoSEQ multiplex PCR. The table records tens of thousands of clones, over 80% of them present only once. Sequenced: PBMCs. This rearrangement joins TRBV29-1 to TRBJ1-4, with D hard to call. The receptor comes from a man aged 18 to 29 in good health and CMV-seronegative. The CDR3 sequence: CSAVEGNVANEKLFF. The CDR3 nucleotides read TGCAGCGCCGTGGAGGGAAACGTCGCCAATGAAAAACTGTTTTTT. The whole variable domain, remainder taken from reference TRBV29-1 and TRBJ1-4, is SAVISQKPSRDICQRGTSLTIQCQVDSQVTMMFWYRQQPGQSLTLIATANQGSEATYESGFVIDKFPISRPNLTFSTLTVSNMSPEDSSIYLCSAVEGNVANEKLFFGSGTQLSVL.